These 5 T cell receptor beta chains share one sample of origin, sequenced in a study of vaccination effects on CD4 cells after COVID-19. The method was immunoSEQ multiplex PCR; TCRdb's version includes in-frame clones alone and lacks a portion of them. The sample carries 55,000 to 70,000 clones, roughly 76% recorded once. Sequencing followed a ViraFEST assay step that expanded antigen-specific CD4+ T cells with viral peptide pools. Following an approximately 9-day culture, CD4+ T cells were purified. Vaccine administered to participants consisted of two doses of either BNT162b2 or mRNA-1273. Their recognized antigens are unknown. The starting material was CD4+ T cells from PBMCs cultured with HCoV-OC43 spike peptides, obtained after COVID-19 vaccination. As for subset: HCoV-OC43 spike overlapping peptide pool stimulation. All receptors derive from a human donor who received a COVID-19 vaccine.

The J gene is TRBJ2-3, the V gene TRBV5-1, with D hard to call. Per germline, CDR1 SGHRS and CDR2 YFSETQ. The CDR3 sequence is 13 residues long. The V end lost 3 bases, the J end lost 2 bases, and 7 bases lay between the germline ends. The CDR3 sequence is CASSSIPTDTQYF. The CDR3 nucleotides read TGCGCCAGCAGCTCGATACCCACAGATACGCAGTATTTT.

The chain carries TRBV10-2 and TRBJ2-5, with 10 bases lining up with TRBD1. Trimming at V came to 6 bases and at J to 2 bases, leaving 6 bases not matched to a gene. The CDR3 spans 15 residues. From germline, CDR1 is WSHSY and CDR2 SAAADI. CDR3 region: CASRPGQGEQETQYF. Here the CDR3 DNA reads TGCGCCAGCAGACCCGGACAGGGGGAACAAGAGACCCAGTACTTC.

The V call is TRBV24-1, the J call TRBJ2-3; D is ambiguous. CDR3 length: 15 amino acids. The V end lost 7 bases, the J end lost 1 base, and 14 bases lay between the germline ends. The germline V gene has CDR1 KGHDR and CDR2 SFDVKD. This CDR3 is CATSEPGRRTDTQYF. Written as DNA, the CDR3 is TGTGCCACCAGCGAGCCGGGTAGGCGCACAGATACGCAGTATTTT.

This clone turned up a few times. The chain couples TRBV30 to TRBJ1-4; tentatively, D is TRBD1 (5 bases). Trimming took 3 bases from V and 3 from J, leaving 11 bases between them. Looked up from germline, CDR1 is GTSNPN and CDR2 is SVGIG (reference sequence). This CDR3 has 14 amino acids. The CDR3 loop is CAWSVTGANEKLFF. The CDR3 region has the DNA TGTGCCTGGAGCGTAACAGGTGCTAATGAAAAACTGTTTTTT.

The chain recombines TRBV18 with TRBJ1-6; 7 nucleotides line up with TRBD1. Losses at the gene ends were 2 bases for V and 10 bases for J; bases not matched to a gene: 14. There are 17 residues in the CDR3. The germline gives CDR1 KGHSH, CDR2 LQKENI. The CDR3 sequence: CASSPVPGGEGGSPLHF. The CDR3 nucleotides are TGTGCCAGCTCACCAGTTCCAGGGGGTGAAGGTGGGTCACCCCTCCACTTT.